The entry below describes one T cell receptor beta chain. The antigen is not known. The PCR contained 60 Vbeta and 13 Jbeta primers. Generated by immunoSEQ multiplex PCR, the TCRdb table keeps only in-frame clones and is missing some. The sample includes roughly 99,000 clones, around three quarters seen only once; the top ten take more than 2.5%. The sample originates from a study of cytomegalovirus exposure and HLA in healthy donors. Study-level points and caveats: For TCR beta chains, V- and J-gene trimming was later linked to a missense DCLRE1C variant. Analyzed later, association rates of TCRs varied across HLA loci, with DRB1 most and HLA-C fewest.

Trimming took off 0 bases at V and 4 bases at J, with 12 bases between the two ends. CDR1 and CDR2 (germline): LGHNA, YNFKEQ. The CDR3 covers 15 residues. The V call is TRBV4-2, the J call TRBJ1-2, with a tentative D call TRBD1 (6 bases). This sequence originates from a male donor in good health and CMV-seropositive. Specimen: PBMCs. The CDR3 DNA follows: TGTGCCAGCAGCCAAGAGGGCACAGGGCCCTATGGCTACACCTTC. This codes for CASSQEGTGPYGYTF.